Below are 26 T cell receptor beta chains sequenced from a single sample in a study of blood T cell repertoires in COVID-19 (dated by TCRdb to 2019 to 2021). The method was the immunoSEQ multiplex PCR assay. The table was pulled from immuneACCESS by TCRdb, which kept in-frame rearrangements only. Such tables lose some clones; where checked, under half of the loss comes from unresolved V genes, and the rest has no known cause. This sample gives approximately 250,000 clones in total; about 87% of them show up just once. Of the sample, over 4% is held by the ten largest clones. Sequencing was performed on PBMCs or T cells enriched from blood (not recorded which). These TCRs come from a woman under 40 with acute COVID-19.

This sequence joins TRBV5-8 and TRBJ2-1, with TRBD2 identical over 14 bases. With V trimmed by 4 bases and J by 8 bases, 11 bases remained unmatched. Germline V gene lookup returns CDR1 SGHTS and CDR2 YDEGEE. The CDR3 runs 17 residues. The CDR3 loop reads CASSPPTSGRAYDEQFF. The CDR3 DNA sequence: TGTGCCAGCAGCCCCCCGACTAGCGGGAGGGCCTATGATGAGCAGTTCTTC. The full variable domain, its missing parts supplied by reference TRBV5-8 and TRBJ2-1, is EAGVTQSPTHLIKTRGQQATLRCSPISGHTSVYWYQQALGLGLQFLLWYDEGEERNRGNFPPRFSGRQFPNYSSELNVNALELEDSALYLCASSPPTSGRAYDEQFFGPGTRLTVL.

The J gene is TRBJ2-1, the V gene TRBV7-9; 12 positions agree with TRBD2. The CDR3 is 18 residues long. V shed 6 bases and J 0 bases; nucleotides not matched to a gene: 9. The V gene's germline CDR1 is SEHNR and CDR2 FQNEAQ (reference sequence). The CDR3 is CASRSGLAGSSSYNEQFF. The CDR3 coding sequence is TGTGCCAGCAGATCGGGACTAGCGGGTTCCTCCTCCTACAATGAGCAGTTCTTC.

The CDR3, as DNA: TGTGCCAGCAGCCAACGACAGGGGGAGGCCTACGAGCAGTACTTC. Translation gives CASSQRQGEAYEQYF. The V gene is TRBV11-2, the J gene TRBJ2-7; 9 positions agree with TRBD1. Germline loops: CDR1 SGHAT, CDR2 FQNNGV. The V and J ends lost 5 bases and 2 bases, in that order; junction bases with no gene match: 7. This CDR3 region has 15 residues. Full variable domain (rest looked up from reference TRBV11-2 and TRBJ2-7): EAGVAQSPRYKIIEKRQSVAFWCNPISGHATLYWYQQILGQGPKLLIQFQNNGVVDDSQLPKDRFSAERLKGVDSTLKIQPAKLEDSAVYLCASSQRQGEAYEQYFGPGTRLTVT.

J is TRBJ2-3 and V is TRBV5-6; the D gene is possibly TRBD2 (5 bases). The germline CDR1 and CDR2 sequences are SGHDT and YYEEEE. The CDR3 extends over 17 amino acids. Trimming took 2 bases from V and 0 from J, leaving 16 bases between them. As DNA, the CDR3 is TGTGCCAGCAGCTTCCTAGTCGGGGTAGTTAGCACAGATACGCAGTATTTT. Translating gives CASSFLVGVVSTDTQYF.

This chain connects TRBV3-1 (or the pseudogene TRBV3-2) to TRBJ2-7, with D possibly matching TRBD1 (5 bases). The length of the CDR3 is 15 residues. Looked up from germline, CDR1 is LGHDT and CDR2 is YNNKEL (reference sequence). The V gene lost 0 bases and the J gene lost 5 bases, with 14 bases spanning the gap. The CDR3 nucleotides read TGTGCCAGCAGCCAAGATTTAGGGGATCTGGACGAGCAGTACTTC. This translates into CASSQDLGDLDEQYF.

The genes are TRBV5-4 and TRBJ2-1; 9 positions match TRBD2. Germline assignment: CDR1 SGHNT and CDR2 YYREEE (reference sequence). The CDR3 is 15 amino acids. J gave up 3 bases and V 7 bases, and 8 bases lay outside the gene matches. CDR3 bases: TGTGCCAGCGGAACGAAAGCGGGAGGCTACAATGAGCAGTTCTTC. Translating it yields CASGTKAGGYNEQFF.

The V and J genes are TRBV3-1 (or the pseudogene TRBV3-2) and TRBJ2-5; 11 bases are shared with TRBD1. After removal of 0 bases from V and 13 bases from J, the junction contained 13 bases not matched to a gene. Germline V CDR1 and CDR2: LGHDT, YNNKEL (reference sequence). The CDR3 is 16 amino acids. The CDR3 loop reads CASSQDSLGQGAHRYF. CDR3 DNA sequence: TGTGCCAGCAGCCAAGATAGTTTAGGACAGGGGGCCCACAGGTACTTC.

The V and J genes are TRBV29-1 and TRBJ2-1; 10 bases are shared with TRBD2. This CDR3 comprises 14 residues. The germline V gene has CDR1 SQVTM and CDR2 ANQGSEA. With 6 bases clipped from V and 6 bases from J, the junction kept 8 bases outside the gene matches. CDR3 nucleotide sequence: TGCAGCGTGTCCGGGACTAGCGCCGCCAATGAGCAGTTCTTC. Amino acid sequence: CSVSGTSAANEQFF.

V and J are TRBV14 and TRBJ1-3; 9 bases fit TRBD1. The CDR3 has 17 amino acids. Germline V gene lookup returns CDR1 SGHDN and CDR2 FVKESK. With V trimmed by 5 bases and J by 2 bases, 10 bases remained unmatched. The CDR3 region is CASSLSGTGFTGNTIYF. CDR3 DNA sequence: TGTGCCAGCAGCTTATCCGGGACAGGGTTCACTGGAAACACCATATATTTT.

This clone was found once. This chain joins TRBV30 and TRBJ2-7, with 7 nucleotides matching TRBD2. CDR1 is GTSNPN, CDR2 SVGIG, per germline (reference sequence). The CDR3 runs to 17 residues. Trimming took 2 bases from V and 4 from J; bases not matched to a gene: 17. The CDR3 DNA is TGTGCCTGGAGTACCCTAACGTCTCCGGCGGGAGATTACGAGCAGTACTTC. Protein: CAWSTLTSPAGDYEQYF.

The V call is TRBV27, the J call TRBJ2-7, with D perhaps TRBD2 (6 bases). The CDR3 sequence is 14 residues long. Trimming left V 5 bases short and J 2 bases short, with 13 bases between. Germline CDR1 MNHEY, CDR2 SMNVEV (reference sequence). CDR3 nucleotides: TGTGCCAGCAGTACGGTTAGCGGTCCCTACGAGCAGTACTTC. Translated: CASSTVSGPYEQYF.

This clone was recorded a few times. The chain links TRBV5-4 to TRBJ2-1, with 12 nucleotides matching TRBD2. Germline V gene sequence: CDR1 SGHNT, CDR2 YYREEE (reference sequence). J was trimmed by 8 bases and V by 4 bases; bases with no gene match: 10. The CDR3 has 16 amino acids. The CDR3 DNA sequence: TGTGCCAGCAGCCAAGGGGCTAGCGGGAGGGCCTATGAGCAGTTCTTC. As protein: CASSQGASGRAYEQFF.

The V gene is TRBV11-2, the J gene TRBJ2-3; weak D call: TRBD2 (6 bases). V lost 4 bases and J 6 bases, leaving 8 bases between the germline ends. The CDR3 consists of 12 residues. Germline CDR1 SGHAT, CDR2 FQNNGV. CDR3 in DNA: TGTGCCAGCAGCTCCGCGGGGGATACGCAGTATTTT. Amino acids: CASSSAGDTQYF.

This chain joins TRBV27 and TRBJ2-1, with 7 bases fitting TRBD2. In germline, CDR1 is MNHEY, CDR2 SMNVEV (reference sequence). The CDR3 is 17 amino acids. V was clipped by 3 bases and J by 2 bases; unmatched bases: 10. CDR3 protein: CASSFQVISGTYNEQFF. The CDR3 DNA is TGTGCCAGCAGTTTTCAGGTTATAAGCGGGACCTACAATGAGCAGTTCTTC.

The chain has TRBV29-1 and TRBJ2-3; 11 nucleotides line up with TRBD2. Germline V gene data show CDR1 as SQVTM and CDR2 as ANQGSEA. J lost 0 bases, V lost 4 bases, and 6 bases had no gene match. The CDR3 sequence is 16 residues long. The CDR3 sequence: CSVVGTSGSSTDTQYF. As DNA, the CDR3 is TGCAGCGTTGTCGGGACTAGCGGATCTAGCACAGATACGCAGTATTTT.

The chain combines TRBV19 with TRBJ1-2; no reliable D call. CDR1 is LNHDA, CDR2 SQIVND, per germline (reference sequence). The CDR3 covers 13 residues. Trimming pared 2 bases from V and 4 bases from J, leaving 8 bases between. The CDR3 DNA is TGTGCCAGTAGTATAAGAGGGATCTATGGCTACACCTTC. It codes for CASSIRGIYGYTF.

V gene TRBV14 combines with J gene TRBJ2-7, with 8 bases identical to TRBD2. J lost 3 bases, V lost 5 bases, and 6 bases had no gene match. The CDR3 covers 14 residues. Germline V gene sequence: CDR1 SGHDN, CDR2 FVKESK. CDR3 DNA sequence: TGTGCCAGCAGCGCCCGGGAGGGGGACTACGAGCAGTACTTC. It encodes CASSAREGDYEQYF.

This clone was picked up one time. The rearrangement joins TRBV5-5 to TRBJ2-7; D perhaps matches TRBD2 (6 bases). Germline V gene sequence: CDR1 SGHKS, CDR2 YYEKEE (reference sequence). V lost 4 bases and J lost 0, with 11 bases in between. The CDR3 has 14 residues. CDR3 DNA sequence: TGTGCCAGCAGCCCGGAGGGCATCTCCTACGAGCAGTACTTC. Protein product: CASSPEGISYEQYF.

The J gene is TRBJ2-4, the V gene TRBV18; TRBD1 agrees at 9 bases. V dropped 3 bases and J dropped 8; count of bases not matched to a gene: 8. CDR1 and CDR2 (germline): KGHSH, LQKENI. The CDR3 is made up of 15 amino acids. This CDR3 is CASSPLQGAGDIQYF. CDR3 DNA sequence: TGTGCCAGCTCACCCTTACAGGGGGCCGGGGACATTCAGTACTTC.

This CDR3 is CASSPWTSSYEQYF. The CDR3 region has the DNA TGTGCCAGCTCCCCGTGGACTAGCTCGTACGAGCAGTACTTC. The chain employs TRBV18 and TRBJ2-7, with 8 bases identical to TRBD2. The V and J ends lost 6 bases and 4 bases, in that order; junction bases with no gene match: 8. Per germline, CDR1 KGHSH and CDR2 LQKENI. The CDR3 sequence is 14 residues long.

The count of this clone is one. The chain recombines TRBV27 with TRBJ1-2, with D hard to call. CDR3 length: 16 amino acids. Germline CDR1 is MNHEY and CDR2 is SMNVEV (reference sequence). With 5 bases removed from V and 1 base from J, the gap between germline ends came to 17 bases. CDR3 in amino acids: CASSKTGPSHNYGYTF. The CDR3, as DNA: TGTGCCAGCAGTAAGACGGGTCCGAGCCATAACTATGGCTACACCTTC.

The chain joins TRBV18 to TRBJ1-4, with D tentatively TRBD1 (5 bases). The CDR3 runs 13 residues. Germline V gene data show CDR1 as KGHSH and CDR2 as LQKENI. V dropped 3 bases and J dropped 7 bases, with 9 bases sitting between them. As DNA, the CDR3 is TGTGCCAGCTCACCCCAGGGCTCTGAAAAACTGTTTTTT. Amino acids: CASSPQGSEKLFF.

This rearrangement joins TRBV6-6 to TRBJ2-7, with TRBD1 identical over 7 bases. J gave up 3 bases and V 4 bases, and 9 bases lay outside the gene matches. Germline V lookup: CDR1 MNHNY, CDR2 SVGAGI (reference sequence). This CDR3 contains 15 residues. The CDR3 region is CASSLATGQHYEQYF. The CDR3 DNA reads TGTGCCAGCAGTTTGGCTACGGGACAGCACTACGAGCAGTACTTC.

The J gene is TRBJ2-2, the V gene TRBV6-4; 10 bases agree with TRBD2. Trimming at V came to 7 bases and at J to 7 bases, leaving 9 bases not matched to a gene. The CDR3 totals 15 residues. Germline V lookup: CDR1 MRHNA, CDR2 SNTAGT. CDR3 bases: TGTGCCAGCAAGCTAGCGGGAGAAGCGGGCGGGGAGCTGTTTTTT. Translation gives CASKLAGEAGGELFF.

The chain uses TRBV5-1 and TRBJ2-7; 7 bases are a match to TRBD2. The length of the CDR3 is 13 residues. V lost 4 bases and J lost 3; bases outside the gene matches: 4. Germline V gene lookup returns CDR1 SGHRS and CDR2 YFSETQ. CDR3 protein: CASSGGGLYEQYF. CDR3 in DNA: TGCGCCAGCAGCGGGGGGGGACTCTACGAGCAGTACTTC.

This clone was observed a single time. CDR3 residues: CASSESRDYEQYF. The CDR3 DNA reads TGTGCCAGCAGTGAATCCAGGGACTACGAGCAGTACTTC. The chain joins TRBV2 to TRBJ2-7; D may be TRBD1 (5 bases). The CDR3 loop spans 13 amino acids. From germline, CDR1 is SNHLY and CDR2 FYNNEI. With 2 bases removed from V and 3 bases from J, the gap between germline ends came to 8 bases. The full variable domain, completed using reference TRBV2 and TRBJ2-7, is EPEVTQTPSHQVTQMGQEVILRCVPISNHLYFYWYRQILGQKVEFLVSFYNNEISEKSEIFDDQFSVERPDGSNFTLKIRSTKLEDSAMYFCASSESRDYEQYFGPGTRLTVT.